This entry lists 13 T cell receptor beta chains sequenced from one sample in a study of cytomegalovirus exposure and HLA in healthy donors. The primer mix had 60 Vbeta and 13 Jbeta primers. TCRdb's table, derived via immunoSEQ multiplex PCR, lists solely in-frame clones and lacks some. The sample lists 150,000 to 200,000 clones, about 80% occurring once. Sequencing was done on a sample of PBMCs. The origin of the receptors is a man aged 40-50 years in good health and CMV-seropositive.

The chain combines TRBV6-6 with TRBJ2-2; D call uncertain. Germline V lookup: CDR1 MNHNY, CDR2 SVGAGI (reference sequence). V was cut by 6 bases and J by 8 bases, with 7 bases left in between. The CDR3 totals 11 residues. CDR3 amino acids: CASSHRGELFF. In nucleotides, the CDR3 is TGTGCCAGCAGCCACCGGGGGGAGCTGTTTTTT.

The rearrangement joins TRBV7-3 to TRBJ2-6, with TRBD1 matching over 11 bases. The junction had 13 bases not matched to a gene; V was cut back by 3 bases and J by 0 bases. In germline, CDR1 is SGHTA, CDR2 FQGTGA. This CDR3 has 21 amino acids. Written as DNA, the CDR3 is TGTGCCAGCAGCTTTTTCCCTGTCGGACAGGGGGCCTACTCTGGGGCCAACGTCCTGACTTTC. It specifies CASSFFPVGQGAYSGANVLTF.

This clone occurred a few times. The V call is TRBV19, the J call TRBJ1-1; 7 nucleotides align to TRBD1. The CDR3 is made up of 15 amino acids. Germline assignment: CDR1 LNHDA and CDR2 SQIVND (reference sequence). J gave up 4 bases and V 1 base, and 6 bases lay outside the gene matches. The DNA of the CDR3 is TGTGCCAGTAGTATAGTTCCAGGGGGAGGCACTGAAGCTTTCTTT. Protein: CASSIVPGGGTEAFF.

This clone was detected only a few times. The chain recombines TRBV5-1 with TRBJ2-1, with TRBD2 matching over 15 bases. CDR1 is SGHRS and CDR2 is YFSETQ in the germline V gene. CDR3 size: 15 residues. V shed 4 bases, J shed 9 bases, and the junction held 5 bases outside the gene matches. CDR3 residues: CASSKGLAGGSEQFF. The CDR3 nucleotides are TGCGCCAGCAGCAAGGGACTAGCGGGAGGATCTGAGCAGTTCTTC.

V and J are TRBV7-9 and TRBJ2-3; 7 nucleotides match TRBD1. V was clipped by 0 bases and J by 6 bases; unmatched bases: 0. This CDR3 comprises 13 residues. Germline CDR1 SEHNR, CDR2 FQNEAQ (reference sequence). This CDR3 is CASSLADRDTQYF. DNA for the CDR3: TGTGCCAGCAGCTTAGCGGACAGGGATACGCAGTATTTT.

This clone was seen a single time. This chain joins TRBV5-1 and TRBJ2-1, with D tentatively TRBD2 (6 bases). Trimming removed 1 base from V and 5 bases from J, with 10 bases in between. The CDR3 is 14 amino acids. Germline CDR1 reads SGHRS; CDR2 reads YFSETQ. The chain's CDR3 is CASSLMGLNNEQFF. The CDR3 DNA reads as TGCGCCAGCAGCTTGATGGGACTTAACAATGAGCAGTTCTTC. The entire variable domain, with the rest obtained from reference TRBV5-1 and TRBJ2-1, is as follows: KAGVTQTPRYLIKTRGQQVTLSCSPISGHRSVSWYQQTPGQGLQFLFEYFSETQRNKGNFPGRFSGRQFSNSRSEMNVSTLELGDSALYLCASSLMGLNNEQFFGPGTRLTVL.

The genes are TRBV10-3 and TRBJ2-1; TRBD2 matches at 8 bases. Germline values: CDR1 ENHRY, CDR2 SYGVKD. The junction had 4 bases not matched to a gene; V was cut back by 0 bases and J by 6 bases. This CDR3 has 15 residues. The CDR3 region has the DNA TGTGCCATCAGTGAGTCAGGGACTAGACTCAATGAGCAGTTCTTC. This sequence encodes CAISESGTRLNEQFF.

The chain links TRBV2 to TRBJ2-3; TRBD2 matches at 7 bases. The ends lost 8 bases at V and 2 bases at J; junction bases unmatched: 7. The CDR3 is 14 residues long. The germline CDR1 and CDR2 sequences are SNHLY and FYNNEI. In DNA form, the CDR3 reads TGTGCCAGCGGTGGCAGGGACTACACAGATACGCAGTATTTT. Residues: CASGGRDYTDTQYF.

CDR3 in amino acids: CASSPFNNLGGTQYF. In nucleotides, the CDR3 is TGTGCCAGCAGCCCCTTTAACAACCTCGGGGGGACCCAGTACTTC. V usage is TRBV6-5 and J usage is TRBJ2-5, with D possibly matching TRBD2 (6 bases). The CDR3 is 15 amino acids. In germline, CDR1 is MNHEY, CDR2 SVGAGI. Trimming pared 6 bases from V and 7 bases from J, leaving 21 bases between.

The V call is TRBV2, the J call TRBJ1-6; no reliable D call. CDR1 is SNHLY, CDR2 FYNNEI, per germline. CDR3 length equals 16 residues. V lost 3 bases, J lost 8 bases, and 17 bases lay in between. In DNA, the CDR3 is TGTGCCAGCAGTGACGGTGGGTGGAGGGAAGATTCACCCCTCCACTTT. It yields the protein CASSDGGWREDSPLHF.

The chain employs TRBV19 and TRBJ2-7, with D possibly TRBD2 on 5 matching bases. Trimming removed 4 bases from V and 6 bases from J, with 16 bases in between. CDR3 length: 14 residues. Germline V CDR1 and CDR2: LNHDA, SQIVND (reference sequence). The CDR3 coding sequence is TGTGCCAGTAGTAATCGGGGAAAGGGCCTCGAGCAGTACTTC. Amino acid sequence: CASSNRGKGLEQYF. Complete variable domain (other parts from reference TRBV19 and TRBJ2-7): DGGITQSPKYLFRKEGQNVTLSCEQNLNHDAMYWYRQDPGQGLRLIYYSQIVNDFQKGDIAEGYSVSREKKESFPLTVTSAQKNPTAFYLCASSNRGKGLEQYFGPGTRLTVT.

V is TRBV4-1 and J is TRBJ2-2; maybe TRBD1 (6 bases). The germline V gene encodes CDR1 MGHRA and CDR2 YSYEKL. The CDR3 length is 19 residues. Trimming removed 3 bases at V and 0 bases at J, with 20 bases between. The CDR3 sequence is CASSHPPGQLITNTGELFF. CDR3 in DNA: TGCGCCAGCAGCCATCCACCGGGACAACTCATAACGAACACCGGGGAGCTGTTTTTT.

This sequence joins TRBV19 and TRBJ2-7, with TRBD1 matching 9 bases. This CDR3 contains 14 residues. The germline V gene encodes CDR1 LNHDA and CDR2 SQIVND (reference sequence). With 5 bases clipped from V and 4 bases from J, the junction kept 6 bases outside the gene matches. The chain's CDR3 is CASSFKTGGYEQYF. The DNA of the CDR3 is TGTGCCAGTAGTTTCAAGACAGGGGGGTACGAGCAGTACTTC. Complete variable domain (other parts from reference TRBV19 and TRBJ2-7): DGGITQSPKYLFRKEGQNVTLSCEQNLNHDAMYWYRQDPGQGLRLIYYSQIVNDFQKGDIAEGYSVSREKKESFPLTVTSAQKNPTAFYLCASSFKTGGYEQYFGPGTRLTVT.